This is a list of T cell receptor beta chains from one sample in a study of T cells in Graves' hyperthyroidism and ophthalmopathy. One entry per CDR3 protein results from TCRdb running MiXCR on the multiplex PCR reads. The data hold about 550,000 distinct CDR3 sequences, with less than 25% observed a single time. Sequenced input: blood. Receptors originate from a man aged 18 to 29 with Graves' hyperthyroidism. CDR3s leave out the opening cysteine and the closing phenylalanine or tryptophan. D genes are given only for firm matches.

TRBD2,TRBV11-2,TRBJ2-7,ASSLEGTSFNEQY
NA,TRBV28,TRBJ2-6,ASSLGGPIPGANVLT
NA,TRBV4-1,TRBJ1-5,ASSQEMPGVQPQH
TRBD1,TRBV12-3/TRBV12-4,TRBJ1-6,ASRSGGQGISPLH
TRBD1,TRBV15,TRBJ1-1,ATSRPREDRGAF
TRBD2,TRBV11-3,TRBJ2-1,ASRPSGGEQF
TRBD1,TRBV2,TRBJ1-5,ASSRSQGIGNQPQH
NA,TRBV6-5,TRBJ2-7,ASSSLGGHVITEQY
TRBD2,TRBV30,TRBJ2-1,AWSDERGYYNEQF
TRBD1,TRBV20-1,TRBJ1-5,SARDRRQGNQPQH
NA,TRBV28,TRBJ1-5,ASSFRKRQPQH
NA,TRBV29-1,TRBJ1-1,SSGAASPNTEAF
NA,TRBV11-3,TRBJ2-2,ASSLVGGPTGELF
TRBD1,TRBV30,TRBJ1-1,AWIGTGNTEAF